Below are 32 T cell receptor beta chains sequenced from a single sample in a study of blood T cell repertoires in COVID-19. Sequencing was performed with immunoSEQ multiplex PCR; in TCRdb, only in-frame clones are kept and a portion is missing. The table includes roughly 230,000 clones, more than 75% detected once. The sample consisted of PBMCs or T cells enriched from blood (not recorded which). These receptor sequences come from a woman aged 45-65 years who had been exposed to COVID-19.

V and J are TRBV29-1 and TRBJ2-2, with D tentatively TRBD1 (6 bases). V lost 6 bases to trimming and J lost 4 bases, with 12 bases between them. The germline V gene has CDR1 SQVTM and CDR2 ANQGSEA. The CDR3 length is 13 residues. The CDR3 reads CSVGGDATGELFF. CDR3 sequence (DNA): TGCAGCGTAGGGGGTGACGCCACCGGGGAGCTGTTTTTT.

This chain connects TRBV5-1 to TRBJ2-1, with TRBD1 matching over 8 bases. Germline CDR1 and CDR2: SGHRS and YFSETQ. This CDR3 has 17 residues. J gave up 2 bases and V 4 bases, and 11 bases lay outside the gene matches. The CDR3: CASSVYQGQATYNEQFF. CDR3 coding DNA: TGCGCCAGCAGCGTTTACCAGGGACAGGCTACCTACAATGAGCAGTTCTTC.

The rearrangement joins TRBV7-8 to TRBJ1-3; TRBD1 is a possible D gene (6 bases). Trimming pared 5 bases from V and 3 bases from J, leaving 14 bases between. The CDR3 is 15 residues long. Germline V gene lookup returns CDR1 SGHVS and CDR2 FQNEAQ. The CDR3 region is CASSRPRGLGNTIYF. DNA of the CDR3: TGTGCCAGCAGCCGTCCCAGGGGCCTTGGAAACACCATATATTTT.

The rearrangement joins TRBV10-3 to TRBJ2-5, with 7 nucleotides matching TRBD2. This CDR3 is 12 amino acids long. Per the germline V gene, CDR1 is ENHRY and CDR2 is SYGVKD. V shed 3 bases and J 7 bases; nucleotides not matched to a gene: 2. Here the CDR3 reads CAISDPSGTQYF. The CDR3 DNA sequence: TGTGCCATCAGTGACCCTAGCGGGACCCAGTACTTC.

The rearrangement joins TRBV19 to TRBJ1-1; D possibly corresponds to TRBD1 (6 bases). Germline-derived CDR1 and CDR2 are LNHDA and SQIVND (reference sequence). The CDR3 is 14 residues long. Trimming removed 9 bases at V and 5 bases at J, with 19 bases between. CDR3 in DNA: TGTGCCAGCCAAAAGGGGGGGGGCAAAACTGAAGCTTTCTTT. Protein: CASQKGGGKTEAFF. The entire variable domain, with the rest obtained from reference TRBV19 and TRBJ1-1, is as follows: DGGITQSPKYLFRKEGQNVTLSCEQNLNHDAMYWYRQDPGQGLRLIYYSQIVNDFQKGDIAEGYSVSREKKESFPLTVTSAQKNPTAFYLCASQKGGGKTEAFFGQGTRLTVV.

Only one count was recorded for this clone. The V call is TRBV27, the J call TRBJ2-1; D ambiguous. Looked up from germline, CDR1 is MNHEY and CDR2 is SMNVEV (reference sequence). The CDR3 is 13 amino acids. V gave up 4 bases and J gave up 8 bases, with 12 bases separating them. This CDR3 is CASSWSRNDEQFF. The CDR3 DNA reads TGTGCCAGCAGTTGGAGCCGAAACGATGAGCAGTTCTTC.

This clone was counted only a few times. The chain recombines TRBV9 with TRBJ2-1; 10 nucleotides line up with TRBD1. This CDR3 spans 15 amino acids. Germline CDR1 and CDR2: SGDLS and YYNGEE. The V segment lost 3 bases and the J segment 7 bases; nucleotides outside the gene matches: 7. CDR3 sequence (DNA): TGTGCCAGCAGCGGTTCCGGACAGGGGGGTAATGAGCAGTTCTTC. Translated, it gives CASSGSGQGGNEQFF.

CDR3 sequence reads: CASTRLAGGRSTDTQYF. CDR3 DNA: TGTGCCAGCACTCGACTAGCGGGGGGCCGAAGCACAGATACGCAGTATTTT. The chain couples TRBV9 to TRBJ2-3, with 13 nucleotides matching TRBD2. Germline CDR1 SGDLS, CDR2 YYNGEE. The length of the CDR3 is 17 residues. V lost 6 bases to trimming and J lost 0 bases; unmatched junction nucleotides: 7.

This sequence joins TRBV5-6 and TRBJ1-1; 7 bases align to TRBD1. The length of the CDR3 is 13 residues. The germline V gene encodes CDR1 SGHDT and CDR2 YYEEEE. V shed 1 base, J shed 11 bases, and the junction held 8 bases outside the gene matches. CDR3 residues: CASSLTAGTDAFF. CDR3 nucleotide sequence: TGTGCCAGCAGCTTGACCGCCGGGACAGATGCTTTCTTT.

The chain uses TRBV2 and TRBJ1-1, with a weak D call TRBD1 (6 bases). The CDR3 has 13 residues. Germline CDR1 SNHLY, CDR2 FYNNEI. V shed 4 bases and J shed 4 bases, with 10 bases lying between them. The CDR3, as DNA: TGTGCCAGCAGTGTGCTGGACAGCACTGAAGCTTTCTTT. Translated: CASSVLDSTEAFF.

The chain joins TRBV6-5 to TRBJ1-3; D is uncertain. V was cut by 5 bases and J by 2 bases, with 7 bases left in between. The CDR3 covers 13 residues. Germline V CDR1 and CDR2: MNHEY, SVGAGI. The CDR3 here is CASSQVPGNTIYF. The CDR3 bases are TGTGCCAGCAGTCAGGTCCCTGGAAACACCATATATTTT.

This clone was seen only once. This CDR3 reads CAWAQGPGYEQYF. The CDR3 DNA reads as TGTGCCTGGGCACAGGGGCCAGGCTACGAGCAGTACTTC. The chain has TRBV30 and TRBJ2-7; 7 bases map to TRBD1. This CDR3 comprises 13 residues. Germline V gene sequence: CDR1 GTSNPN, CDR2 SVGIG (reference sequence). J was trimmed by 3 bases and V by 5 bases; bases with no gene match: 7.

The J gene is TRBJ2-4, the V gene TRBV15; a possible D gene is TRBD2 (6 bases). This CDR3 comprises 17 residues. Germline CDR1 is LNHNV and CDR2 is YYDKDF (reference sequence). The ends were cut back, 0 bases at V and 5 bases at J, with 17 bases in the middle. CDR3 in DNA: TGTGCCACCAGCAGAGATCGGCCGGGGGAGTCTCAAAACATTCAGTACTTC. The encoded protein is CATSRDRPGESQNIQYF.

J is TRBJ2-1 and V is TRBV2, with 9 bases aligning to TRBD2. Trimming removed 4 bases from V and 3 bases from J; junction bases left unmatched: 4. CDR3 length: 15 residues. Germline CDR1 is SNHLY and CDR2 is FYNNEI. Here the CDR3 DNA reads TGTGCCAGCAGTGCGGGTAGCGGGGGCTACAATGAGCAGTTCTTC. Its protein is CASSAGSGGYNEQFF.

V is TRBV19 and J is TRBJ1-5; 8 positions match TRBD1. Trimming took 3 bases from V and 2 from J; bases not matched to a gene: 3. From germline, CDR1 is LNHDA and CDR2 SQIVND (reference sequence). The CDR3 consists of 15 residues. The CDR3 sequence is CASSIGRGRNQPQHF. CDR3 nucleotides: TGTGCCAGTAGTATCGGCAGGGGGCGCAATCAGCCCCAGCATTTT.

The V call is TRBV7-2, the J call TRBJ1-1; 8 bases are a match to TRBD1. V shed 5 bases and J 2 bases; nucleotides not matched to a gene: 19. Germline V gives CDR1 SGHTA, CDR2 FQGNSA. This CDR3 contains 19 residues. CDR3 in amino acids: CASSPRRPGQAALNTEAFF. The CDR3 DNA reads as TGTGCCAGCAGCCCTAGGAGGCCGGGACAGGCTGCGCTCAACACTGAAGCTTTCTTT.

The chain has TRBV5-1 and TRBJ1-1, with D perhaps TRBD1 (5 bases). The germline V gene encodes CDR1 SGHRS and CDR2 YFSETQ. This CDR3 spans 14 amino acids. V was pared by 4 bases and J by 8 bases, with 18 bases between. The CDR3 reads CASSADSTSGEAFF. In DNA, the CDR3 is TGCGCCAGCAGCGCAGACAGTACATCAGGGGAAGCTTTCTTT.

The V and J genes are TRBV24-1 and TRBJ2-5, with D possibly being TRBD1 (6 bases). This CDR3 has 14 amino acids. Trimming took 4 bases from V and 2 from J, leaving 10 bases between them. Germline V gives CDR1 KGHDR, CDR2 SFDVKD. The CDR3 region has the DNA TGTGCCACCAGTGACCGGACAGTACAAGAGACCCAGTACTTC. Its translation is CATSDRTVQETQYF.

This clone was seen more than once but under ten times. The V call is TRBV30, the J call TRBJ2-1, with D possibly being TRBD2 (6 bases). Trimming cost V 8 bases and J 16 bases, with 21 bases left between them. The CDR3 length is 11 residues. CDR1 is GTSNPN and CDR2 is SVGIG in the germline V gene (reference sequence). CDR3 loop: CAGGLGPFYFF. The CDR3 region has the DNA TGTGCCGGAGGGCTAGGCCCATTCTACTTCTTC. Based on the CDR3 plus reference TRBV30 and TRBJ2-1, the full variable domain is SQTIHQWPATLVQPVGSPLSLECTVEGTSNPNLYWYRQAAGRGLQLLFYSVGIGQISSEVPQNLSASRPQDRQFILSSKKLLLSDSGFYLCAGGLGPFYFFGPGTRLTVL.

The rearrangement joins TRBV7-2 to TRBJ2-7; 7 bases match TRBD1. Trimming cost V 4 bases and J 6 bases; bases outside gene matches: 12. CDR3 length: 15 residues. Germline CDR1 reads SGHTA; CDR2 reads FQGNSA. The CDR3 loop reads CASSWGDRDVGEQYF. CDR3 sequence (DNA): TGTGCCAGCAGCTGGGGAGACAGGGATGTGGGCGAGCAGTACTTC.

J is TRBJ2-5 and V is TRBV11-2, with 7 bases aligning to TRBD2. The V gene end was trimmed by 5 bases and the J gene end by 2 bases; junction bases not matched to a gene: 5. Per germline, CDR1 SGHAT and CDR2 FQNNGV. CDR3 length equals 14 residues. CDR3 in amino acids: CASSPYGGQETQYF. CDR3 nucleotides: TGTGCCAGCAGCCCTTACGGGGGGCAAGAGACCCAGTACTTC.

The chain is built from TRBV30 and TRBJ1-2, with D hard to call. The CDR3 totals 13 residues. V lost 3 bases, J lost 7 bases, and 15 bases lay in between. The V gene's germline CDR1 is GTSNPN and CDR2 SVGIG (reference sequence). CDR3 DNA: TGTGCCTGGAGCCCTCTCCTAGGAACTGGCTACACCTTC. Translated, it gives CAWSPLLGTGYTF.

The CDR3 coding sequence is TGCGCCAGCAGTGGAAGGGGTCTGGGACAGGGTTTTTATGGCTACACCTTC. Translated, it gives CASSGRGLGQGFYGYTF. V usage is TRBV10-1 and J usage is TRBJ1-2, with 9 bases identical to TRBD1. The CDR3 spans 17 residues. Germline-derived CDR1 and CDR2 are WNHNN and SYGVQD (reference sequence). V lost 4 bases, J lost 5 bases, and 14 bases stayed unmatched.

Ten or more counts support this clone. The CDR3 DNA is TGTGCCAGCAGCGCCCAGGGGAACTATGGCTACACCTTC. Its translation: CASSAQGNYGYTF. J is TRBJ1-2 and V is TRBV27; D perhaps matches TRBD1 (6 bases). V shed 6 bases and J shed 2 bases, with 10 bases lying between them. Germline values: CDR1 MNHEY, CDR2 SMNVEV (reference sequence). This CDR3 region has 13 residues.

This chain connects TRBV28 to TRBJ2-1, with 7 bases that match TRBD2. Germline assignment: CDR1 MDHEN and CDR2 SYDVKM. With V trimmed by 3 bases and J by 7 bases, 0 bases remained unmatched. This CDR3 is 12 amino acids long. The CDR3 sequence is CASSLGGNEQFF. The CDR3 nucleotides are TGTGCCAGCAGTTTGGGGGGGAATGAGCAGTTCTTC. Together with reference TRBV28 and TRBJ2-1, the CDR3 gives the full variable domain: DVKVTQSSRYLVKRTGEKVFLECVQDMDHENMFWYRQDPGLGLRLIYFSYDVKMKEKGDIPEGYSVSREKKERFSLILESASTNQTSMYLCASSLGGNEQFFGPGTRLTVL.

As to this clone: The same CDR3 arises from other DNA sequences in this sample as well. This sequence joins TRBV11-2 and TRBJ2-3; tentatively, D is TRBD1 (6 bases). There are 11 residues in the CDR3. Trimming took off 8 bases at V and 5 bases at J, with 8 bases between the two ends. Germline CDR1 SGHAT, CDR2 FQNNGV. The chain's CDR3 is CASSQGDTQYF. CDR3 nucleotides: TGTGCCAGCTCACAGGGAGATACGCAGTATTTT.

The chain employs TRBV5-5 and TRBJ1-1; weak D call: TRBD1 (5 bases). CDR1 and CDR2 (germline): SGHKS, YYEKEE (reference sequence). Trimming took off 3 bases at V and 4 bases at J, with 19 bases between the two ends. The CDR3 is 16 residues long. The CDR3 region has the DNA TGTGCCAGCAGCTCAGTTTCAGGGTACGGCGGCACTGAAGCTTTCTTT. Translated: CASSSVSGYGGTEAFF.

V gene TRBV5-1 combines with J gene TRBJ2-3; 10 nucleotides line up with TRBD2. V lost 3 bases, J lost 7 bases, and 5 bases stayed unmatched. The CDR3 runs 14 residues. Looked up from germline, CDR1 is SGHRS and CDR2 is YFSETQ. CDR3 nucleotide sequence: TGCGCCAGCAGCTCTACTAGCGGGGTAAATACGCAGTATTTT. Amino acids: CASSSTSGVNTQYF.

The chain couples TRBV3-1 (or the pseudogene TRBV3-2) to TRBJ1-5; unclear D gene. Looked up from germline, CDR1 is LGHDT and CDR2 is YNNKEL (reference sequence). The V end lost 0 bases, the J end lost 4 bases, and 4 bases lay between the germline ends. The CDR3 length is 13 residues. CDR3 region: CASSQDSNQPQHF. The DNA for the CDR3 is TGTGCCAGCAGCCAAGATTCGAATCAGCCCCAGCATTTT.

The CDR3 loop is CASSLLTAGVGRSETQYF. CDR3 coding DNA: TGTGCCAGCAGCTTATTAACCGCCGGGGTCGGTCGTTCGGAGACCCAGTACTTC. The V and J genes are TRBV7-9 and TRBJ2-5, with a weak D call TRBD2 (5 bases). This CDR3 spans 18 amino acids. Germline lookup yields CDR1 SEHNR and CDR2 FQNEAQ (reference sequence). Trimming pared 2 bases from V and 5 bases from J, leaving 24 bases between.

This clone was seen a single time. This rearrangement joins TRBV19 to TRBJ2-1; weak D call: TRBD2 (6 bases). Trimming removed 5 bases from V and 0 bases from J, with 8 bases in between. CDR1 and CDR2 (germline): LNHDA, SQIVND (reference sequence). This CDR3 has 14 amino acids. This chain's CDR3 is CASSPGVSYNEQFF. The CDR3, as DNA: TGTGCCAGTAGTCCGGGGGTCTCCTACAATGAGCAGTTCTTC.

CDR3 loop: CASSRGQIVAEAFF. The CDR3 DNA reads TGTGCCAGCAGCCGCGGACAGATAGTAGCTGAAGCTTTCTTT. The chain is built from TRBV7-2 and TRBJ1-1; a possible D gene is TRBD1 (6 bases). V was clipped by 5 bases and J by 6 bases, with 16 bases between them. Germline loops: CDR1 SGHTA, CDR2 FQGNSA. This CDR3 comprises 14 residues.